Presented here are 22 T cell receptor beta chains from one specimen sequenced in a study of naive and memory T cell subsets. Four PCR rounds used nested alpha and beta constant region primers plus the SP2 primer. TCRdb reanalysed the UMI-ligation and nested PCR reads using MiXCR and keeps one entry per CDR3 protein. This table holds around 33,000 distinct CDR3 sequences, 6.7% found once. Regarding treatment: skin biopsy from PPD injection site in Mantoux-positive individual. TCR cDNA received a 3' ligated oligonucleotide that carried a UMI. The sequencing used skin, collected from a tuberculin skin test site. The receptor source for this set is an adult in good health.

This clonotype was counted many times. The V and J genes are TRBV10-2 and TRBJ2-7; D gene uncertain. The V end was cut by 6 bases, the J end by 2 bases, with 5 bases between. The CDR3 spans 11 residues. Looked up from germline, CDR1 is WSHSY and CDR2 is SAAADI. CDR3 nucleotide sequence: TGCGCCAGCAGCGTTGCCTACGAGCAGTACTTC. This encodes CASSVAYEQYF.

This clonotype has a count of ten or more. The chain has TRBV29-1 and TRBJ2-2; weak D call: TRBD2 (6 bases). The V gene lost 4 bases and the J gene lost 3 bases, with 15 bases spanning the gap. Germline CDR1 is SQVTM and CDR2 is ANQGSEA. This CDR3 is built from 15 residues. CDR3 loop: CSVVRGLPDTGELFF. The CDR3 DNA is TGCAGCGTTGTTAGGGGACTCCCGGACACCGGGGAGCTGTTTTTT.

This clonotype was seen many times. The genes are TRBV27 and TRBJ2-1; 8 bases are shared with TRBD2. The germline V gene has CDR1 MNHEY and CDR2 SMNVEV (reference sequence). V lost 3 bases, J lost 9 bases, and 4 bases stayed unmatched. The CDR3 runs 13 residues. CDR3 in amino acids: CASSFRGGAEQFF. CDR3 in DNA: TGTGCCAGCAGTTTTCGGGGGGGCGCTGAGCAGTTCTTC.

Many counts were recorded for this clonotype. The V call is TRBV14, the J call TRBJ2-5; TRBD2 matches 8 bases. Germline values: CDR1 SGHDN, CDR2 FVKESK. The J segment lost 5 bases and the V segment lost 1 base, leaving 6 bases of the junction unmatched. The CDR3 loop spans 15 amino acids. CDR3 sequence: CASSQAQLAAETQYF. In DNA, the CDR3 is TGTGCCAGCAGCCAAGCCCAACTAGCGGCGGAGACCCAGTACTTC.

This clonotype was counted at least ten times. This chain links TRBV6-6 with TRBJ2-3, with D perhaps TRBD1 or TRBD2 (6 bases each). The CDR3 loop spans 17 amino acids. V lost 2 bases and J 2 bases, leaving 17 bases between the germline ends. Germline assignment: CDR1 MNHNY and CDR2 SVGAGI (reference sequence). The CDR3 region is CASSYLLGGPYTDTQYF. CDR3 bases: TGTGCCAGCAGTTACCTTTTAGGGGGGCCCTACACAGATACGCAGTATTTT.

The chain joins TRBV20-1 to TRBJ2-3; 13 bases are a match to TRBD2. The CDR3 has 16 amino acids. Looked up from germline, CDR1 is DFQATT and CDR2 is SNEGSKA (reference sequence). V shed 6 bases and J 6 bases; nucleotides not matched to a gene: 12. As DNA, the CDR3 is TGCAGTGCCCACCCGGGACTAGCGGGGTTGCGGGATACGCAGTATTTT. This translates into CSAHPGLAGLRDTQYF.

This clonotype was counted many times. The V and J genes are TRBV6-5 and TRBJ1-1; TRBD1 might be the D (5 bases). Per the germline V gene, CDR1 is MNHEY and CDR2 is SVGAGI. The CDR3 totals 15 residues. V lost 2 bases, J lost 1 base, and 11 bases lay in between. Here the CDR3 reads CASSYTDGANTEAFF. The CDR3 DNA reads as TGTGCCAGCAGTTACACGGACGGGGCGAACACTGAAGCTTTCTTT.

The chain uses TRBV2 and TRBJ1-1; tentatively, D is TRBD1 (6 bases). The CDR3 contains 15 residues. Trimming pared 5 bases from V and 4 bases from J, leaving 17 bases between. Germline CDR1 SNHLY, CDR2 FYNNEI. As DNA, the CDR3 is TGTGCCAGCAGTTCCCCAGGGGATTCGGGCACTGAAGCTTTCTTT. This gives the protein CASSSPGDSGTEAFF.

The chain uses TRBV20-1 and TRBJ2-4; tentative D call: TRBD1 (6 bases). V was pared by 6 bases and J by 8 bases, with 20 bases between. The CDR3 length is 14 residues. Germline lookup yields CDR1 DFQATT and CDR2 SNEGSKA (reference sequence). This CDR3 reads CSATGTSLGDIQYF. The CDR3 DNA sequence: TGCAGTGCGACCGGGACATCCCTCGGGGACATTCAGTACTTC.

This clonotype was counted ten times or more. V is TRBV11-2 and J is TRBJ2-7; TRBD2 matches 7 bases. There are 14 residues in the CDR3. With V trimmed by 5 bases and J by 2 bases, 6 bases remained unmatched. CDR1 and CDR2 from the germline V gene are SGHAT and FQNNGV. CDR3 in amino acids: CASSQGLRTYEQYF. The DNA for the CDR3 is TGTGCCAGCAGCCAGGGACTACGAACCTACGAGCAGTACTTC. Based on the CDR3 plus reference TRBV11-2 and TRBJ2-7, the full variable domain is EAGVAQSPRYKIIEKRQSVAFWCNPISGHATLYWYQQILGQGPKLLIQFQNNGVVDDSQLPKDRFSAERLKGVDSTLKIQPAKLEDSAVYLCASSQGLRTYEQYFGPGTRLTVT.

This clonotype was counted at least ten times. This rearrangement joins TRBV20-1 to TRBJ2-2, with 9 bases identical to TRBD1. CDR3 length: 14 residues. Germline V gene sequence: CDR1 DFQATT, CDR2 SNEGSKA (reference sequence). Trimming took 5 bases from V and 6 from J; bases not matched to a gene: 7. Here the CDR3 DNA reads TGCAGTGCTCAGACCGGGACAGGGTCCGGGGAGCTGTTTTTT. It translates to CSAQTGTGSGELFF.

This clonotype has only a few counts. The chain uses TRBV7-3 and TRBJ2-6; D remains unclear. CDR3 length: 15 residues. Germline V gene lookup returns CDR1 SGHTA and CDR2 FQGTGA. The germline V and J ends were trimmed by 2 bases and 2 bases, with 7 bases remaining between them. The CDR3 reads CASSLAHTGANVLTF. The CDR3 DNA reads TGTGCCAGCAGCTTAGCCCATACTGGGGCCAACGTCCTGACTTTC. Full variable domain (missing parts from reference TRBV7-3 and TRBJ2-6): GAGVSQTPSNKVTEKGKYVELRCDPISGHTALYWYRQSLGQGPEFLIYFQGTGAADDSGLPNDRFFAVRPEGSVSTLKIQRTERGDSAVYLCASSLAHTGANVLTFGAGSRLTVL.

Only a few counts were recorded for this clonotype. The gene calls are TRBV7-9 and TRBJ2-2, with D uncertain. The CDR3 consists of 16 residues. V was clipped by 1 base and J by 5 bases, with 14 bases between them. Germline CDR1 is SEHNR and CDR2 is FQNEAQ (reference sequence). The CDR3 is CASSLVGRTQTGELFF. The CDR3 DNA is TGTGCCAGCAGCTTAGTCGGCAGGACCCAGACCGGGGAGCTGTTTTTT.

This clonotype was counted many times. V usage is TRBV12-3 or TRBV12-4 and J usage is TRBJ1-6; 9 nucleotides align to TRBD1. CDR3 length equals 16 residues. V shed 6 bases and J 9 bases; nucleotides not matched to a gene: 12. CDR3 sequence (DNA): TGTGCCAGCAGATCTGCCGGGACAGGGAATCGTTCACCCCTCCACTTT. It yields the protein CASRSAGTGNRSPLHF.

On this clonotype itself: This sequence may be a read error, since a much larger clone differs from it by one base. The J gene is TRBJ2-7, the V gene TRBV2; the D gene is possibly TRBD1 (6 bases). The CDR3 has 12 amino acids. Germline V gives CDR1 SNHLY, CDR2 FYNNEI. The chain's CDR3 is CTSDSGVYEQYF. For the CDR3, the DNA is TGTACCAGCGACTCAGGGGTCTACGAGCAGTACTTC.

This clonotype was observed at least ten times. The chain is built from TRBV6-2 or TRBV6-3 and TRBJ2-6; D gene ambiguous. In germline, CDR1 is MNHEY, CDR2 SVGEGT. The CDR3 is 12 residues long. With 6 bases removed from V and 2 bases from J, the gap between germline ends came to 2 bases. The CDR3, as DNA: TGTGCCAGCAGGACTGGGGCCAACGTCCTGACTTTC. Amino acids: CASRTGANVLTF.

This clonotype has a handful of counts. This sequence joins TRBV10-2 and TRBJ2-7; D may be TRBD1 (5 bases). V lost 2 bases and J lost 4, with 6 bases in between. Germline V gives CDR1 WSHSY, CDR2 SAAADI. The CDR3 loop spans 12 amino acids. The CDR3 spells CASSEAGYEQYF. Written as DNA, the CDR3 is TGCGCCAGCAGTGAGGCAGGGTACGAGCAGTACTTC.

This clonotype was recorded at least ten times. The chain is built from TRBV20-1 and TRBJ1-4, with 9 positions matching TRBD1. Germline loops: CDR1 DFQATT, CDR2 SNEGSKA (reference sequence). V dropped 6 bases and J dropped 3; count of bases not matched to a gene: 5. This CDR3 has 14 residues. The CDR3 coding sequence is TGCAGTGCGCAACAGGGGGCTCCTAATGAAAAACTGTTTTTT. Amino acids: CSAQQGAPNEKLFF.

This clonotype was seen at least ten times. The chain combines TRBV7-9 with TRBJ1-5, with 9 nucleotides matching TRBD1. V lost 1 base and J lost 5; bases outside the gene matches: 9. CDR3 size: 17 residues. Germline CDR1 SEHNR, CDR2 FQNEAQ (reference sequence). CDR3 residues: CASSLGARDREDQPQHF. The CDR3 bases are TGTGCCAGCAGCTTAGGGGCCCGGGACAGGGAGGATCAGCCCCAGCATTTT.

This clonotype was observed a handful of times. The chain combines TRBV6-6 with TRBJ1-3, with TRBD1 matching 8 bases. This CDR3 contains 15 residues. J lost 0 bases, V lost 2 bases, and 0 bases had no gene match. Germline loops: CDR1 MNHNY, CDR2 SVGAGI (reference sequence). The CDR3 region is CASSYGTGSGNTIYF. The CDR3 nucleotides are TGTGCCAGCAGTTACGGGACAGGCTCTGGAAACACCATATATTTT.

In its sample, this clonotype was seen many times. The chain joins TRBV19 to TRBJ1-5, with D possibly TRBD1 on 5 matching bases. Trimming shortened V by 7 bases and J by 0 bases, and 19 bases separated the two germline ends. In germline, CDR1 is LNHDA, CDR2 SQIVND (reference sequence). The CDR3 has 17 amino acids. CDR3 in DNA: TGTGCCAGTACCCAATACGGGGGGAGATCTAGCAATCAGCCCCAGCATTTT. This sequence encodes CASTQYGGRSSNQPQHF.

This clonotype was observed many times. The chain joins TRBV19 to TRBJ1-5; D is uncertain. V lost 5 bases, J lost 5 bases, and 13 bases lay in between. Germline V gene sequence: CDR1 LNHDA, CDR2 SQIVND (reference sequence). This CDR3 is 14 amino acids long. The CDR3 region is CASSAMGVHQPQHF. As DNA, the CDR3 is TGTGCCAGTAGTGCGATGGGAGTCCATCAGCCCCAGCATTTT.